This TCR beta chain is from a study of shared clonotypes between healthy human individuals. Study-wide findings and caveats: The four-donor shared clonotypes exceeded non-shared clonotypes in generation probability, with non-shared ones scoring lower.

Using immunoSEQ multiplex PCR, the repertoire was profiled, and TCRdb retains in-frame clones only, with some absent. This sample has about 2.1 million clones, with around 93% found just once. Trimming pared 4 bases from V and 3 bases from J, leaving 10 bases between. CDR1 SEHNR and CDR2 FQNEAQ come from the germline V gene (reference sequence). This CDR3 spans 13 amino acids. Concerning this clone itself: The antigen is not known. The same CDR3 can be traced to other DNA sequences in this sample.

CD8 cells classed as naive were CD45RO-negative and positively selected for CCR7, excluding terminally differentiated effector memory CD45RA+ cells. The specimen sequenced was naive CD8+ T cells from PBMCs. The rearrangement links TRBV7-9 to TRBJ2-7; D possibly corresponds to TRBD1 (5 bases). The receptor was derived from a man younger than 35 in good health. Some clones in this sample may be carry-over from other donors' samples. This CDR3 is CASSSGQNYEQYF. CDR3 in DNA: TGTGCCAGCAGCTCCGGACAAAACTACGAGCAGTACTTC.